A selection of T cell receptor beta chains follows, all from one sample in a study of blood T cell repertoires in COVID-19. The method was immunoSEQ multiplex PCR; TCRdb's version includes in-frame clones alone and lacks a portion of them. The sample lists about 310,000 clones; over 85% were seen once. Sequenced input: PBMCs or T cells enriched from blood (not recorded which). These TCRs come from a woman aged 30 to 39 who had recovered from COVID-19. The CDR3 runs from the conserved cysteine through the conserved F or W. A D gene is named only where the DNA matches it firmly. Expanded clones are given a class, and other clones once, few, many or no size at all.

size: NA; V: TRBV4-1; J: TRBJ2-3; D: TRBD1; CDR3: CASSQIARQGGYTDTQYF; DNA: TGCGCCAGCAGCCAAATCGCTAGACAGGGGGGTTACACAGATACGCAGTATTTT
size: NA; V: TRBV30; J: TRBJ2-3; D: NA; CDR3: CAWSLLDTQYF; DNA: TGTGCCTGGAGCTTGTTAGATACGCAGTATTTT
size: once; V: TRBV5-4; J: TRBJ1-2; D: TRBD1; CDR3: CASSPLGQGPYGYTF; DNA: TGTGCCAGCAGCCCTTTGGGACAGGGCCCCTATGGCTACACCTTC
size: NA; V: TRBV28; J: TRBJ1-3; D: NA; CDR3: CASGGHRSGNTIYF; DNA: TGTGCCAGCGGCGGACACCGCTCTGGAAACACCATATATTTT
size: NA; V: TRBV30; J: TRBJ2-5; D: TRBD2; CDR3: CAWGLAGAGAQYF; DNA: TGTGCCTGGGGACTAGCGGGAGCGGGGGCCCAGTACTTC
size: NA; V: TRBV7-9; J: TRBJ2-7; D: TRBD1; CDR3: CASSLDGTGLSEQYF; DNA: TGTGCCAGCAGCTTAGATGGGACAGGGTTAAGCGAGCAGTACTTC
size: NA; V: TRBV28; J: TRBJ1-6; D: NA; CDR3: CASSPKITGSSYNSPLHF; DNA: TGTGCCAGCAGTCCCAAAATCACAGGGAGCTCCTATAATTCACCCCTCCACTTT
size: once; V: TRBV4-1; J: TRBJ2-3; D: NA; CDR3: CASSQDPESTDTQYF; DNA: TGCGCCAGCAGCCAAGATCCAGAAAGCACAGATACGCAGTATTTT
size: NA; V: TRBV27; J: TRBJ1-6; D: NA; CDR3: CASTKDISYNSPLHF; DNA: TGTGCCAGCACCAAGGACATCTCCTATAATTCACCCCTCCACTTT
size: NA; V: TRBV7-8; J: TRBJ2-7; D: NA; CDR3: CASSLFRDFLAYEQYF; DNA: TGTGCCAGCAGCTTATTCCGGGACTTCCTGGCTTACGAGCAGTACTTC
size: once; V: TRBV7-3; J: TRBJ2-3; D: TRBD1; CDR3: CASSFRTGSDTQYF; DNA: TGTGCCAGCAGCTTCAGGACAGGGTCAGATACGCAGTATTTT
size: NA; V: TRBV6-5; J: TRBJ1-6; D: NA; CDR3: CASSVQSNSPLHF; DNA: TGTGCCAGCTCCGTACAGTCGAACTCACCCCTCCACTTT
size: NA; V: TRBV27; J: TRBJ1-5; D: NA; CDR3: CASSLRSATESNQPQHF; DNA: TGTGCCAGCAGTTTACGGAGCGCGACAGAAAGCAATCAGCCCCAGCATTTT
size: NA; V: TRBV7-9; J: TRBJ1-4; D: TRBD1; CDR3: CASSSAGGNEKLFF; DNA: TGTGCCAGCAGCTCAGCAGGGGGCAATGAAAAACTGTTTTTT
size: few; V: TRBV19; J: TRBJ2-1; D: NA; CDR3: CASSIGTRYTYNEQFF; DNA: TGTGCCAGTAGTATCGGGACACGTTACACCTACAATGAGCAGTTCTTC
size: NA; V: TRBV24-1; J: TRBJ2-1; D: TRBD2; CDR3: CATSGTRYNNEQFF; DNA: TGTGCCACCTCCGGGACTAGATACAATAATGAGCAGTTCTTC